Listed below are T cell receptor beta chains from one sample, sequenced in a study of sequential checkpoint blockade in melanoma. Assay: immunoSEQ multiplex PCR; the TCRdb copy retains only in-frame clones and omits some. The table lists about 21,000 clones, around 27% of them singletons. Sequencing was performed on tumor tissue (inferred from file names), taken from a patient given nivolumab and ipilimumab in sequence. These receptor sequences come from a human donor with melanoma. Both conserved end residues are trimmed from each CDR3. Part of the rows lack a size; the others show once, few, many or a class for expanded clones.

clone_size: -; v_call: TRBV11-3; cdr3_aa: ASSLIGGLTDTQY
clone_size: few; v_call: TRBV11-3; cdr3_aa: ASSPPSGWGQGYT
clone_size: many; v_call: TRBV6-8; cdr3_aa: ASSSSGKIEAF
clone_size: -; v_call: TRBV6-8; cdr3_aa: ASSSRPSGANEQF
clone_size: few; v_call: TRBV6-8; cdr3_aa: ASSSRAGAGGYT
clone_size: -; v_call: TRBV30; cdr3_aa: AWSIGSNQPQH
clone_size: few; v_call: TRBV6-8; cdr3_aa: ASRGDRLSYEQY
clone_size: -; v_call: TRBV6-8; cdr3_aa: ASSPDRGPFSNYGYT
clone_size: -; v_call: TRBV6-8; cdr3_aa: ASSSITGTTNSPLH
clone_size: -; v_call: TRBV28; cdr3_aa: ASSFSGRPSAD
clone_size: -; v_call: TRBV19; cdr3_aa: ASSIEDRRDQPQH
clone_size: many; v_call: TRBV11-3; cdr3_aa: ASSLGGRAQAVEQF
clone_size: -; v_call: TRBV29-1; cdr3_aa: SVGTSRTETQY
clone_size: -; v_call: TRBV9; cdr3_aa: ASSVGGTTEAF
clone_size: few; v_call: TRBV6-8; cdr3_aa: ASSYAGQGGSYT
clone_size: few; v_call: TRBV1; cdr3_aa: ASSQGTVPSYEQY
clone_size: few; v_call: TRBV6-8; cdr3_aa: ASRADSMNTEAF